The clone carrying this T cell receptor (beta chain) was observed a single time. The CDR3 loop spans 16 amino acids. The J segment lost 10 bases and the V segment lost 4 bases, leaving 9 bases of the junction unmatched. CDR1 is SGHRS and CDR2 is YFSETQ in the germline V gene. This sample stems from a study of early T cells in non-severe SARS-CoV-2 infection. TCRdb re-called the 5' RACE reads through MiXCR, storing one row per CDR3 protein. The repertoire holds about 48,000 distinct CDR3 sequences, 13% seen once, with roughly 10% in the top ten. The clonotype was recovered from an adult who was a healthcare worker with PCR-confirmed SARS-CoV-2 infection or an uninfected control (not recorded which). The chain is built from TRBV5-1 and TRBJ1-6; 12 bases map to TRBD1. The sample was whole blood. The CDR3 nucleotides are TGCGCCAGCAGCACCGGGACAGGGGGCTTAGGATCACCCCTCCACTTT. As protein: CASSTGTGGLGSPLHF.